Following are 14 T cell receptor beta chains from one sample sequenced in a study of human T cells and chemical hapten exposure (dated by TCRdb to the early 2020s). The library was built by means of RACE. This sample was sequenced with a NextSeq 500. The raw public reads went through TCRdb reprocessing: fastp at Q25, MiXCR clone calling, in-frame beta chains kept. Each CDR3 protein gets just one entry, which takes the most common genes and DNA from the rows behind it. In all, the sample holds some 79,000 distinct CDR3 sequences, and roughly a tenth of those were seen once. The ten largest clones represent less than 6.5% of the sample. The intended sense of this specimen's time point label: patch test 2, 6 weeks after DPC sensitization. The treatment or condition tag for this specimen amounts to: therapeutic diphenylcyclopropenone sensitization with weekly scalp DPC. The sequencing here drew on whole blood, taken in connection with sensitization to the hapten diphenylcyclopropenone (DPC). All receptors derive from a woman in her 50s with alopecia areata. Some clones in this sample may be carry-over from other donors' samples.

This clonotype was counted a few times. The V call is TRBV5-1, the J call TRBJ2-1; D call uncertain. Germline loops: CDR1 SGHRS, CDR2 YFSETQ. The CDR3 contains 13 residues. Trimming took 1 base from V and 10 from J, leaving 12 bases between them. The CDR3 sequence is CASSLNPSGEQFF. The DNA for the CDR3 is TGCGCCAGCAGCTTGAACCCCTCCGGCGAGCAGTTCTTC. Using reference TRBV5-1 and TRBJ2-1 for the parts outside the CDR3, the full variable domain is KAGVTQTPRYLIKTRGQQVTLSCSPISGHRSVSWYQQTPGQGLQFLFEYFSETQRNKGNFPGRFSGRQFSNSRSEMNVSTLELGDSALYLCASSLNPSGEQFFGPGTRLTVL.

This chain links TRBV6-1 with TRBJ1-2; D unresolved. CDR1 is MNHNS, CDR2 SASEGT, per germline. V gave up 4 bases and J gave up 1 base, with 19 bases separating them. This CDR3 contains 17 residues. Here the CDR3 DNA reads TGTGCCAGCAGTGCCGTGAGGAGCCCTACGGGTAACTATGGCTACACCTTC. Protein product: CASSAVRSPTGNYGYTF.

This clonotype was detected many times. The chain links TRBV4-3 to TRBJ2-5; 12 bases map to TRBD2. V was clipped by 1 base and J by 0 bases; unmatched bases: 0. In germline, CDR1 is LGHNA, CDR2 YSLEER. The CDR3 runs to 16 residues. The CDR3 DNA reads as TGCGCCAGCAGCCAAGGACTAGCGGGAGACCAAGAGACCCAGTACTTC. This codes for CASSQGLAGDQETQYF.

This clonotype was counted only a few times. The J gene is TRBJ2-5, the V gene TRBV3-2; TRBD2, the table's D call, was not compared with the DNA. TRBV3-2 is termed a pseudogene. The CDR3 is 16 amino acids. The chain's CDR3 is CASSQESLAGQETQYF. In DNA form, the CDR3 reads TGTGCCAGCAGCCAAGAGAGTCTAGCGGGACAAGAGACCCAGTACTTC.

In its sample, this clonotype was seen a few times. V gene TRBV29-1 combines with J gene TRBJ2-7; TRBD1 might be the D (5 bases). The germline V gene encodes CDR1 SQVTM and CDR2 ANQGSEA. The V end was cut by 6 bases, the J end by 4 bases, with 16 bases between. CDR3 length: 13 amino acids. CDR3 protein: CSVVRVGSYEQYF. Here the CDR3 DNA reads TGCAGCGTGGTCAGGGTGGGGTCTTACGAGCAGTACTTC.

V usage is TRBV20-1 and J usage is TRBJ1-1; D remains ambiguous. V was cut by 1 base and J by 3 bases, with 3 bases left in between. The germline gives CDR1 DFQATT, CDR2 SNEGSKA (reference sequence). The CDR3 consists of 11 residues. This chain's CDR3 is CSARVDTEAFF. CDR3 in DNA: TGCAGTGCTAGAGTTGACACTGAAGCTTTCTTT.

This clonotype appeared a few times. This chain's CDR3 is CATTREVSGNTIYF. For the CDR3, the DNA is TGTGCCACCACTCGGGAGGTCTCTGGAAACACCATATATTTT. V is TRBV19 and J is TRBJ1-3; unclear D gene. The CDR3 is made up of 14 amino acids. Germline assignment: CDR1 LNHDA and CDR2 SQIVND (reference sequence). The V and J ends lost 10 bases and 0 bases respectively, with 13 bases between them.

The chain's CDR3 is CSARDYAAGQGIGDTQYF. CDR3 bases: TGCAGTGCTAGAGATTACGCTGCGGGACAGGGGATCGGGGATACGCAGTATTTT. The rearrangement uses TRBV20-1 and TRBJ2-3, with 10 bases that match TRBD1. The CDR3 loop spans 18 amino acids. Trimming at V came to 0 bases and at J to 6 bases, leaving 15 bases not matched to a gene. CDR1 DFQATT and CDR2 SNEGSKA come from the germline V gene (reference sequence).

This clonotype was picked up many times. The chain recombines TRBV28 with TRBJ1-5; tentative D call: TRBD1 (6 bases). The germline V gene has CDR1 MDHEN and CDR2 SYDVKM. The CDR3 spans 15 residues. Trimming shortened V by 7 bases and J by 4 bases, and 17 bases separated the two germline ends. The CDR3 DNA reads as TGTGCCAGCACCCCCTTCGGACAGACAAATCAGCCCCAGCATTTT. Residues: CASTPFGQTNQPQHF.

Many counts were recorded for this clonotype. The genes are TRBV14 and TRBJ2-5; D is possibly TRBD2 (6 bases). The V gene's germline CDR1 is SGHDN and CDR2 FVKESK. This CDR3 is built from 15 residues. V lost 1 base and J 2 bases, leaving 11 bases between the germline ends. The CDR3 nucleotides read TGTGCCAGCAGCCAAGGATACGGGAGACAAGAGACCCAGTACTTC. Protein sequence: CASSQGYGRQETQYF.

This clonotype has a count of ten or more. The V and J genes are TRBV20-1 and TRBJ2-3, with TRBD2 identical over 11 bases. V lost 3 bases, J lost 5 bases, and 7 bases stayed unmatched. This CDR3 spans 15 amino acids. The germline gives CDR1 DFQATT, CDR2 SNEGSKA (reference sequence). CDR3 amino acids: CSARPPSGRRDTQYF. In DNA, the CDR3 is TGCAGTGCTAGGCCCCCTAGCGGGAGGAGAGATACGCAGTATTTT.

At least ten counts were recorded for this clonotype. The chain is built from TRBV4-1 and TRBJ1-3, with D possibly being TRBD1 (6 bases). V lost 4 bases to trimming and J lost 0 bases, with 10 bases between them. CDR1 MGHRA and CDR2 YSYEKL come from the germline V gene. This CDR3 comprises 15 residues. In nucleotides, the CDR3 is TGCGCCAGCAGCCGACAGGATAGCTCTGGAAACACCATATATTTT. Translating it yields CASSRQDSSGNTIYF.

The rearrangement joins TRBV4-2 to TRBJ2-7; 7 bases are shared with TRBD2. Germline-derived CDR1 and CDR2 are LGHNA and YNFKEQ. Germline trimming cut 2 bases from V and 2 bases from J; bases unmatched to any gene: 12. The CDR3 has 17 residues. The CDR3 nucleotides read TGTGCCAGCAGCCAACGCGCCGGTGCTAGCGGACCCTACGAGCAGTACTTC. It codes for CASSQRAGASGPYEQYF.

This clonotype was recorded at least ten times. The chain carries TRBV6-5 and TRBJ2-3, with D possibly being TRBD1 (6 bases). CDR3 length equals 15 residues. The V end was cut by 6 bases, the J end by 0 bases, with 13 bases between. Germline V gives CDR1 MNHEY, CDR2 SVGAGI. CDR3 in amino acids: CASRRTVISTDTQYF. Written as DNA, the CDR3 is TGTGCCAGCAGGCGGACAGTGATTAGCACAGATACGCAGTATTTT.